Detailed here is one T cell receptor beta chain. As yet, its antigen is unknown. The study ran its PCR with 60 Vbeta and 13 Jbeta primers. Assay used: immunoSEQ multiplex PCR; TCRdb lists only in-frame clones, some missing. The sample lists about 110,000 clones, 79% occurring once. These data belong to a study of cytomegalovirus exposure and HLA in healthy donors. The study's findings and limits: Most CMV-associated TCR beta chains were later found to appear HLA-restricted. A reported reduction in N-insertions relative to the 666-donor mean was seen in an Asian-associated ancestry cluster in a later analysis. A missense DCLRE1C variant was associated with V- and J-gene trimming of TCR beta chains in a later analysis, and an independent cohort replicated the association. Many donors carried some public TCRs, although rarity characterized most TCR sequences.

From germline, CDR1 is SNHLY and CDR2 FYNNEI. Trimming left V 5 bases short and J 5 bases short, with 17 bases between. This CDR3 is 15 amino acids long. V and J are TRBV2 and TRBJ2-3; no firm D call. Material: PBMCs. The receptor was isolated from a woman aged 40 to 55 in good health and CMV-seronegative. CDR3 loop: CASSKNLPGGDTQYF. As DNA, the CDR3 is TGTGCCAGCAGTAAAAACCTCCCGGGTGGAGATACGCAGTATTTT.